What follows describes a single T cell receptor (beta chain). CDR1 is MDHEN, CDR2 SYDVKM, per germline. The V gene lost 6 bases and the J gene lost 9 bases, with 14 bases spanning the gap. The CDR3 totals 12 residues. The source of the sample is a study of T-cell reconstitution after alpha-beta-depleted transplantation in children. During its preparation, the TCRbeta library received unique molecular identifiers. TCRdb itself ran the PCR reads through MiXCR, one entry per CDR3 protein. Here the sample spans about 610,000 distinct CDR3 sequences, 10% to 13% being singletons. Sequenced material: PBMCs from the stem cell graft donor, taken from the stem cell graft. The TCR sequence derives from a human donor who donated a stem cell graft to a child with acute myeloid leukemia. The chain combines TRBV28 with TRBJ1-1; D is ambiguous. The CDR3 DNA sequence: TGTGCCAGCAGCTACGACAAGACGAAAGCTTTCTTT. This sequence encodes CASSYDKTKAFF.